This entry lists 16 T cell receptor beta chains sequenced from one sample in a study of blood T cells in healthy people across ages. Next came a second PCR, run for about 6 to 12 cycles, which used a sample-barcoded 5' primer along with a J-beta primer mix. TCRdb passed the 5' RACE reads through MiXCR, listing each CDR3 protein once. The sample gives approximately 800,000 distinct CDR3 sequences, roughly 35% of which show up once; 10% to 15% is in the top ten. Sequenced material: blood. Source of these receptors: a man aged 18 to 29 in good health.

The chain recombines TRBV12-3 or TRBV12-4 with TRBJ2-1, with 10 nucleotides matching TRBD2. CDR3 length: 16 amino acids. Trimming took 5 bases from V and 13 from J; bases not matched to a gene: 17. The CDR3 region is CASSRDIAGGGETQFF. The CDR3 region has the DNA TGTGCCAGCAGTCGAGATATAGCGGGGGGAGGGGAGACCCAGTTCTTC.

The gene calls are TRBV7-8 and TRBJ2-1; D not certain. The germline V gene encodes CDR1 SGHVS and CDR2 FQNEAQ. This CDR3 region has 12 residues. V gave up 1 base and J gave up 9 bases, with 7 bases separating them. The CDR3 loop reads CASSLDPSEQFF. CDR3 sequence (DNA): TGTGCCAGCAGCTTAGATCCCAGTGAGCAGTTCTTC.

The chain recombines TRBV4-1 with TRBJ2-5, with TRBD1 as a possible D gene (7 bases). The CDR3 is made up of 14 amino acids. V lost 1 base to trimming and J lost 11 bases, with 17 bases between them. CDR1 MGHRA and CDR2 YSYEKL come from the germline V gene. The CDR3, as DNA: TGCGCCAGCAGCCAAGTGGCAGGGGGGAATGAGCAGTACTTC. It specifies CASSQVAGGNEQYF.

The chain employs TRBV21-1 and TRBJ2-5. TRBV21-1 is tagged as a pseudogene. The CDR3 extends over 12 amino acids. CDR3 nucleotides: TGTGCCAGCAGCAAAGTTCCAGAGACCCAGTACTTC. It is translated as CASSKVPETQYF.

The genes are TRBV20-1 and TRBJ2-3; 9 bases map to TRBD2. This CDR3 is 16 amino acids long. The germline gives CDR1 DFQATT, CDR2 SNEGSKA (reference sequence). V dropped 3 bases and J dropped 2; count of bases not matched to a gene: 9. The CDR3 loop reads CSARFSAGGTTDTQYF. CDR3 nucleotides: TGCAGTGCTAGGTTCTCAGCGGGAGGCACCACAGATACGCAGTATTTT.

This chain joins TRBV10-3 and TRBJ1-3; D perhaps matches TRBD1 (6 bases). Germline V gene data show CDR1 as ENHRY and CDR2 as SYGVKD. Trimming removed 2 bases at V and 4 bases at J, with 12 bases between. This CDR3 is 15 amino acids long. The CDR3 nucleotides read TGTGCCATCAGTGAGGCAGGGGTAACCGGAAACACCATATATTTT. Residues: CAISEAGVTGNTIYF.

This chain joins TRBV6-4 and TRBJ2-1, with D hard to call. Trimming removed 10 bases from V and 9 bases from J, with 16 bases in between. Germline V gene data show CDR1 as MRHNA and CDR2 as SNTAGT. This CDR3 has 12 residues. The CDR3 spells CATRTPFGEQFF. The CDR3 DNA sequence: TGTGCCACCCGGACCCCATTTGGTGAGCAGTTCTTC.

This clonotype was recorded a few times. The V call is TRBV12-3 or TRBV12-4, the J call TRBJ1-1; D is unresolved. With 1 base removed from V and 3 bases from J, the gap between germline ends came to 15 bases. The CDR3 is made up of 16 amino acids. CDR3 bases: TGTGCCAGCAGTTTAGGACAACCGATCGGGGACACTGAAGCTTTCTTT. Protein sequence: CASSLGQPIGDTEAFF.

This clonotype appeared a few times. The V call is TRBV5-1, the J call TRBJ2-2, with D tentatively TRBD2 (6 bases). V lost 4 bases, J lost 4 bases, and 14 bases lay in between. Germline V CDR1 and CDR2: SGHRS, YFSETQ. There are 15 residues in the CDR3. CDR3 in amino acids: CASSPSEGSTGELFF. Written as DNA, the CDR3 is TGCGCCAGCAGCCCTAGCGAGGGTAGCACCGGGGAGCTGTTTTTT. The full variable domain, in which reference TRBV5-1 and TRBJ2-2 provide the parts outside the CDR3, is KAGVTQTPRYLIKTRGQQVTLSCSPISGHRSVSWYQQTPGQGLQFLFEYFSETQRNKGNFPGRFSGRQFSNSRSEMNVSTLELGDSALYLCASSPSEGSTGELFFGEGSRLTVL.

The gene calls are TRBV20-1 and TRBJ1-5; tentative D call: TRBD1 (5 bases). V was cut by 3 bases and J by 3 bases, with 18 bases left in between. Germline CDR1 DFQATT, CDR2 SNEGSKA (reference sequence). The CDR3 runs to 16 residues. CDR3 sequence (DNA): TGCAGTGCTAGGTCTCGGGACGGGATCCCCAATCAGCCCCAGCATTTT. This gives the protein CSARSRDGIPNQPQHF.

The chain recombines TRBV7-2 with TRBJ1-1; 7 positions agree with TRBD1. The CDR3 is 17 amino acids. The V gene end was trimmed by 5 bases and the J gene end by 4 bases; junction bases not matched to a gene: 16. Germline-derived CDR1 and CDR2 are SGHTA and FQGNSA. CDR3 DNA: TGTGCCAGCAGCCCCTCCGGGTTAGGGGGCGAATCCACTGAAGCTTTCTTT. Its translation is CASSPSGLGGESTEAFF.

This clonotype was observed many times. The chain recombines TRBV7-2 with TRBJ2-5; D is uncertain. Trimming cost V 0 bases and J 12 bases, with 17 bases left between them. The CDR3 runs to 14 residues. CDR1 SGHTA and CDR2 FQGNSA come from the germline V gene. CDR3 nucleotides: TGTGCCAGCAGCTTAGCTGAGCCCTTTCGCCCCAAGTACTTC. It yields the protein CASSLAEPFRPKYF.

In this sample, this clonotype turned up once. The rearrangement joins TRBV30 to TRBJ1-2, with 8 bases identical to TRBD1. Trimming at V came to 1 base and at J to 5 bases, leaving 15 bases not matched to a gene. Germline CDR1 and CDR2: GTSNPN and SVGIG (reference sequence). This CDR3 has 17 residues. CDR3 sequence (DNA): TGTGCCTGGAGTGGGGACTGGGACAGGCAACTGAGATATGGCTACACCTTC. Protein: CAWSGDWDRQLRYGYTF. Supplemented by reference TRBV30 and TRBJ1-2, the full variable domain reads SQTIHQWPATLVQPVGSPLSLECTVEGTSNPNLYWYRQAAGRGLQLLFYSVGIGQISSEVPQNLSASRPQDRQFILSSKKLLLSDSGFYLCAWSGDWDRQLRYGYTFGSGTRLTVV.

This sequence joins TRBV7-3 and TRBJ2-3; 10 nucleotides match TRBD2. Per germline, CDR1 SGHTA and CDR2 FQGTGA. The ends lost 0 bases at V and 3 bases at J; junction bases unmatched: 9. The CDR3 totals 18 residues. In DNA form, the CDR3 reads TGTGCCAGCAGCTTAACGACGGGTCTAGCGGGAGTAACAGATACGCAGTATTTT. Translating it yields CASSLTTGLAGVTDTQYF.

V usage is TRBV20-1 and J usage is TRBJ2-1, with D perhaps given as TRBD1 or TRBD2 (6 bases each). The germline CDR1 and CDR2 sequences are DFQATT and SNEGSKA (reference sequence). The V and J ends lost 3 bases and 4 bases respectively, with 19 bases between them. The CDR3 totals 16 residues. Here the CDR3 DNA reads TGCAGTGCTAGCTCGCGCACGGGGGCTGGTTACAATGAGCAGTTCTTC. Encoded protein: CSASSRTGAGYNEQFF.

This chain links TRBV6-5 with TRBJ2-4, with 9 bases that match TRBD1. V was clipped by 6 bases and J by 3 bases; unmatched bases: 3. The germline V gene encodes CDR1 MNHEY and CDR2 SVGAGI. CDR3 length: 14 residues. CDR3 protein: CASSRTGVKNIQYF. The CDR3 DNA reads as TGTGCCAGCAGCCGGACAGGGGTCAAAAACATTCAGTACTTC.